This TCR beta chain appears in the sequencing data of a study of tumor-infiltrating lymphocytes in primary liver carcinoma (dated by TCRdb to the late 2010s). Turning to the overall study: Between November 2015 and early 2016, 4 or 5 patients in China with histopathologically diagnosed primary liver carcinoma had their tumors surgically resected. The tumors of the five patients were staged as T1-T3 N0M0, with maximum diameters ranging from roughly 4.2 to 10 cm. Technical replicate repertoires showed high reproducibility, with mean shared-clone rates near 0.89 and correlation coefficients above 0.95. Each sample produced roughly 3.65 to 7.5 million productive TCRbeta reads, and read depth showed no significant difference between tissue types. TCRbeta repertoire sequencing, expression microarrays and whole-exome sequencing were combined in the study across five regions of each liver tumor, with adjacent normal tissue and blood also included. A total of some 35 specimens from 5 patients underwent TCRbeta repertoire sequencing, comprising approximately 25 tumor regions, 5 adjacent noncancerous liver tissues and 5 peripheral blood samples. Of the five patients (three men and two women, aged 30 to 69 years), four had hepatocellular carcinoma and one had combined HCC and intrahepatic cholangiocarcinoma.

From the cysteine through the phenylalanine, the CDR3 covers 12 amino acids. Of all the DNA, just the CDR3 is kept, 36 bases in frame from base 1. CDR1 and CDR2, looked up from the germline V gene, are MNHNS and SASEGT. Overall results and qualifications from the work: A significantly larger repertoire fraction was made up by the top 250 clones in tumors than in blood (p = 0.039). Only the TCR beta chain was sequenced, so true repertoire diversity is likely underestimated because unpaired alpha chains were not captured. Pairs of tumor regions showed greater repertoire overlap (mean around 36%) than tumor-adjacent pairs (around 17%) or tumor-blood pairs (roughly 15%), which is consistent with antigen-driven expansion. Comparison of CD4+ and CD8+ T cell repertoires was precluded by the use of bulk unsorted samples. With just 4 or 5 patients in the study, the authors point out that the findings should be validated in a larger study.

Turning to this clonotype: The antigen this receptor binds is unknown. A much larger clone sits a single nucleotide away, making a read error possible.

TCRbeta-specific cDNA was reverse-transcribed from 500 ng total RNA using a constant-region primer and ProtoScript II reverse transcriptase. The TCRbeta libraries were prepared through three rounds of nested multiplex PCR following a slightly modified ARM-PCR procedure. Each of the first two PCR rounds ran for nine to eleven cycles and used multiplex TRBV1-TRBV30 forward primers together with a Cbeta reverse primer. Sample barcodes and Illumina adapters were added in a final 25-cycle PCR using Deep VentR polymerase. Before sequencing, amplicons of 200-500 bp were purified from gel using a QIAquick gel extraction kit. TCRbeta amplicons were sequenced on an Illumina HiSeq 2500 with 250-bp paired-end reads. The original pipeline was this. Quality trimming of reads was performed with Trimmomatic v0.33, and paired reads were merged with FLASH v1.2.11 so that full CDR3 sequences could be recovered. MiGEC v1.2.1b assigned V, D and J germline segments to the rearranged TCRbeta sequences. Clonotype statistics and Shannon-Wiener diversity indices were computed with VDJtools v1.0.0. To cut down on sampling bias, every analysis after diversity analysis relied on just the 250 most abundant clonotypes from each sample. Using fastp at Q25 and MiXCR, TCRdb reprocessed the public reads and kept productive beta chains. Rows are unified per CDR3 protein, each entry keeping the most common DNA and genes. Clone size and V and J calls follow TCRdb, not the original study. The sample data list fewer than 250,000 distinct CDR3 sequences, and 65% of these were observed just once. Approximately 6.6% of the sample comes from the top ten.

RNA from unsorted whole blood was extracted with TRIzol reagent, and germline DNA was obtained with the DNeasy Blood & Tissue kit. Chronic HBV infection was present in the patients, and the patients were treatment-naive at sampling. Before surgery, approximately 3.7 milliliters of peripheral blood were drawn into K2EDTA tubes. Here the chain combines TRBV6-1 and TRBJ2-1, with the D call tentatively TRBD1 or TRBD2, each fitting 6 bases. This TCR came from a woman aged 60-75 years with primary liver carcinoma and hepatitis B virus infection. Sequenced material: peripheral blood. CDR3 region: CASGAGSNERFF. At the DNA level, the sequence is TGTGCCTCGGGGGCGGGGAGTAATGAGCGGTTCTTC.